This T cell receptor beta chain was recorded in a study of immune aging and cytomegalovirus after organ transplant (dated by TCRdb to the early 2020s). Regarding the research as a whole: All transplant recipients received three-drug immunosuppression with prednisone, tacrolimus, and mycophenolate. Here is what the overall study found, with its caveats: Since the sequencing data did not include a CD57 measurement, a conservative gene-based definition of aging was used in its place. Following viremia, aged-phenotype cells rose post-transplant in clones of any size, with the rise occurring earlier in large clones (days 200-264) than in small clones. Large clones contained a bigger proportion of TEMRA cells, and over time the seven largest clones (over 1,900 cells) picked up aged and TEMRA cells and lost TCM cells.

Libraries came from single-cell sequencing. Data came from an Illumina NovaSeq 6000. For cell capture and library preparation, the team used the BD Rhapsody Targeted mRNA and AbSeq Reagent Kit in a microwell format. Libraries covered TCR, sample tags, AbSeq, and targeted mRNA from the Human T-Cell Expression Panel plus custom TOX and TOX2 primers. Sequencing of the libraries was performed on an Illumina NovaSeq. As for the original processing: The analysis covered over 9,500 cells in total, of which 7076 were CD8 T cells and around 4,900 were CD8 T cells with an identifiable TCR CDR3. The BD Rhapsody Targeted Analysis Pipeline, including V(D)J processing, was run on the Seven Bridges Genomics platform to process the raw data. SeqGeq 1.6.0 was used for quality control, Sample Tag demultiplexing with Lex-BDSMK, clone identification with VDJ Explorer, and Seurat clustering. Clones making up <1% of CD8 T cells were classified as non-expanded, and clones making up >2.5% of the sample were classified as clonal expansions. Clones were called with MiXCR by TCRdb after fastp trimmed the public reads at Q25, and only in-frame beta chains were retained. Here each entry gathers all rows of one CDR3 protein and keeps the most common genes and DNA. The V and J calls were not made by the authors but by TCRdb's processing. The table for this sample lists tens of thousands of distinct CDR3 sequences; just over 35% of them were counted only once. The ten biggest clones cover about 25% of the sample.

With respect to this clonotype: Its target antigen remains unknown. No conserved phenylalanine or tryptophan is present at the end of the CDR3, so a read error is the likely explanation. The limits of the CDR3 on the DNA are not certain, so only TCRdb's listed CDR3 is given.

This specimen's time point label, interpreted: five sample-tagged time points from pre-transplant (day -1) to day 368 post-transplant, pooled. After thawing, PBMC were stimulated with a CMV IE-1 overlapping peptide library for more than ten hours, with no transport inhibitors added. After thawing, cells were rested overnight and were then stimulated in R10 medium with CD28/CD49d costimulation. The IE-1 peptide library was composed of 15-amino-acid peptides with overlaps of 11 amino acids. Samples from each time point were barcoded using BD Single-Cell Multiplexing Kit Sample Tags, then pooled and stained with oligo-conjugated anti-CD45RA and sorting antibodies. A BD FACSAria III was used to sort CMV-responsive CD8+CD137+ and CD4+CD154+ T cells at 4-way purity. Blood samples were drawn into EDTA vacutainers and processed by Ficoll gradient within 1-24 hours. The CDR3 region is 14 residues in length, termini included. From a lookup of the germline V gene (reference sequence), CDR1 and CDR2 are DFQATT and SNEGSKA.

This receptor was obtained from a female donor who had a heart transplant and CMV viremia. Sequenced material: CMV peptide-activated CD4+ and CD8+ T cells sorted from blood, taken at five time points, pooled. The cell subset or site tag for this specimen amounts to: sorted CD8+CD137+ and CD4+CD154+ T cells after 11 to 12 h CMV IE-1 peptide stimulation. The chain is made from TRBV20-1 and TRBJ2-1; the tabulated D call, TRBD2, remains unverified against the DNA. The CDR3 protein is CNARGLAGYNEQLL.